The next 27 T cell receptor beta chains were all read from a single sample in a study of CD8 T cells in Susac syndrome. About 0.5 to 1 ug RNA was reverse transcribed with random hexamers. Via MiXCR, TCRdb re-called the immunoSEQ multiplex PCR reads, giving one row per CDR3 protein. Among 150,000 to 200,000 distinct CDR3 sequences listed, approximately 95% were seen once. The sequencing sample was made of CD4+ T cells from PBMCs. The receptors derive from a human donor with Susac syndrome.

This sequence joins TRBV5-1 and TRBJ1-4, with D hard to call. The CDR3 spans 13 residues. Germline V gene lookup returns CDR1 SGHRS and CDR2 YFSETQ. Trimming took off 1 base at V and 2 bases at J, with 3 bases between the two ends. The DNA of the CDR3 is TGCGCCAGCAGCTTGTCGACTAATGAAAAACTGTTTTTT. This translates into CASSLSTNEKLFF.

J is TRBJ2-7 and V is TRBV20-1; TRBD1 matches at 12 bases. The CDR3 loop spans 13 amino acids. J was trimmed by 1 base and V by 6 bases; bases with no gene match: 1. Germline V lookup: CDR1 DFQATT, CDR2 SNEGSKA (reference sequence). The DNA of the CDR3 is TGCAGTGCGGGACAGGGGGCTTCCTACGAGCAGTACTTC. It codes for CSAGQGASYEQYF.

The chain employs TRBV28 and TRBJ2-2; TRBD1 matches at 9 bases. Germline trimming cut 8 bases from V and 2 bases from J; bases unmatched to any gene: 3. This CDR3 region has 14 residues. Per the germline V gene, CDR1 is MDHEN and CDR2 is SYDVKM. The CDR3: CASRQGGNTGELFF. The CDR3 DNA follows: TGTGCCAGCCGACAGGGGGGAAACACCGGGGAGCTGTTTTTT.

This chain connects TRBV9 to TRBJ2-1; 13 bases are shared with TRBD2. This CDR3 comprises 17 residues. Losses at the gene ends were 0 bases for V and 6 bases for J; bases not matched to a gene: 6. Looked up from germline, CDR1 is SGDLS and CDR2 is YYNGEE. In DNA form, the CDR3 reads TGTGCCAGCAGCGTAGAGGTGGGACTAGCGGGGACCAATGAGCAGTTCTTC. Its protein product is CASSVEVGLAGTNEQFF.

Only one count was recorded for this clonotype. The chain carries TRBV29-1 and TRBJ2-1, with 8 bases matching TRBD2. Trimming removed 8 bases from V and 6 bases from J; junction bases left unmatched: 6. Germline CDR1 SQVTM, CDR2 ANQGSEA. The CDR3 spans 12 residues. CDR3 in DNA: TGCAGCAGCTCTGGACTAGCCAATGAGCAGTTCTTC. It codes for CSSSGLANEQFF.

The V gene is TRBV7-3, the J gene TRBJ2-4; TRBD1 matches 8 bases. V lost 4 bases to trimming and J lost 6 bases; unmatched junction nucleotides: 2. Per the germline V gene, CDR1 is SGHTA and CDR2 is FQGTGA. The CDR3 covers 13 residues. The CDR3, as DNA: TGTGCCAGCAGCTCAGGACAGGGAAACATTCAGTACTTC. Its protein is CASSSGQGNIQYF. Based on the CDR3 plus reference TRBV7-3 and TRBJ2-4, the full variable domain is GAGVSQTPSNKVTEKGKYVELRCDPISGHTALYWYRQSLGQGPEFLIYFQGTGAADDSGLPNDRFFAVRPEGSVSTLKIQRTERGDSAVYLCASSSGQGNIQYFGAGTRLSVL.

V usage is TRBV20-1 and J usage is TRBJ2-7, with TRBD1 identical over 8 bases. CDR3 length: 12 amino acids. Germline V lookup: CDR1 DFQATT, CDR2 SNEGSKA (reference sequence). V lost 2 bases and J lost 7; bases outside the gene matches: 4. The CDR3 region is CSARTQGGEQYF. CDR3 coding DNA: TGCAGTGCTAGAACACAGGGGGGAGAGCAGTACTTC.

V gene TRBV18 combines with J gene TRBJ2-1; 9 bases are shared with TRBD2. CDR1 is KGHSH, CDR2 LQKENI, per germline. This CDR3 is 15 amino acids long. V was pared by 0 bases and J by 6 bases, with 3 bases of the junction left unmatched. The DNA of the CDR3 is TGTGCCAGCTCACCACCCAGCGGGAGGTTCAATGAGCAGTTCTTC. Amino acids: CASSPPSGRFNEQFF.

The chain couples TRBV9 to TRBJ2-5; D gene unclear. This CDR3 has 15 amino acids. Trimming pared 2 bases from V and 2 bases from J, leaving 13 bases between. Per the germline V gene, CDR1 is SGDLS and CDR2 is YYNGEE. CDR3 sequence: CASSVDITRQETQYF. CDR3 DNA sequence: TGTGCCAGCAGCGTCGACATAACTCGTCAAGAGACCCAGTACTTC.

The chain is built from TRBV12-3 or TRBV12-4 and TRBJ2-3; tentative D call: TRBD2 (5 bases). Between the trimmed V and J ends, which lost 3 bases and 0 bases, there was a span of 16 bases. The CDR3 spans 17 residues. The CDR3 spells CASSLENFRTSTDTQYF. As DNA, the CDR3 is TGTGCCAGCAGTTTGGAGAATTTCAGGACTAGCACAGATACGCAGTATTTT.

This clonotype was seen just once. This chain joins TRBV30 and TRBJ2-4; D unclear. From germline, CDR1 is GTSNPN and CDR2 SVGIG (reference sequence). CDR3 length: 13 amino acids. The V end was cut by 0 bases, the J end by 1 base, with 4 bases between. CDR3 amino acids: CAWSVLAKNIQYF. CDR3 DNA sequence: TGTGCCTGGAGTGTACTGGCCAAAAACATTCAGTACTTC.

This chain links TRBV15 with TRBJ2-1; weak D call: TRBD1 (5 bases). This CDR3 has 15 residues. Per the germline V gene, CDR1 is LNHNV and CDR2 is YYDKDF (reference sequence). V lost 5 bases and J 7 bases, leaving 18 bases between the germline ends. The CDR3 nucleotides read TGTGCCACCAGCTTAGACAGCCGTGGGCGGAATGAGCAGTTCTTC. Translating gives CATSLDSRGRNEQFF. Combining the CDR3 with reference TRBV15 and TRBJ2-1 gives the whole variable domain DAMVIQNPRYQVTQFGKPVTLSCSQTLNHNVMYWYQQKSSQAPKLLFHYYDKDFNNEADTPDNFQSRRPNTSFCFLDIRSPGLGDTAMYLCATSLDSRGRNEQFFGPGTRLTVL.

The chain links TRBV6-2 or TRBV6-3 to TRBJ2-7; perhaps TRBD2 as D (6 bases). The CDR3 runs to 14 residues. CDR1 and CDR2 from the germline V gene are MNHEY and SVGEGT. Trimming removed 2 bases from V and 4 bases from J, with 12 bases in between. The CDR3 sequence is CASSYAGPRYEQYF. The CDR3 DNA reads TGTGCCAGCAGTTACGCGGGACCCCGTTACGAGCAGTACTTC.

This clonotype was detected once. This chain links TRBV27 with TRBJ2-7; the match to TRBD2 covers 8 bases. This CDR3 has 14 amino acids. V lost 2 bases, J lost 0 bases, and 0 bases stayed unmatched. From germline, CDR1 is MNHEY and CDR2 SMNVEV (reference sequence). In nucleotides, the CDR3 is TGTGCCAGCAGTTTAGGGACTAGCTCCTACGAGCAGTACTTC. The encoded protein is CASSLGTSSYEQYF.

V is TRBV15 and J is TRBJ2-1; a possible D gene is TRBD2 (5 bases). CDR1 and CDR2 from the germline V gene are LNHNV and YYDKDF (reference sequence). Trimming removed 0 bases from V and 6 bases from J, with 15 bases in between. There are 16 residues in the CDR3. CDR3: CATSRDHAARGNEQFF. The CDR3 nucleotides read TGTGCCACCAGCAGAGATCATGCAGCCCGGGGCAATGAGCAGTTCTTC.

V and J are TRBV24-1 and TRBJ2-1, with D hard to call. V lost 5 bases and J 6 bases, leaving 13 bases between the germline ends. The CDR3 spans 14 residues. CDR1 and CDR2 (germline): KGHDR, SFDVKD. CDR3 coding DNA: TGTGCCACCAGTGTCGGTGACTTGAGCAATGAGCAGTTCTTC. Protein: CATSVGDLSNEQFF.

The J gene is TRBJ2-5, the V gene TRBV29-1; 7 bases agree with TRBD1. CDR1 is SQVTM and CDR2 is ANQGSEA in the germline V gene. The CDR3 runs 11 residues. The V segment lost 7 bases and the J segment 3 bases; nucleotides outside the gene matches: 2. Written as DNA, the CDR3 is TGCAGCGGCGACAGGGAAGAGACCCAGTACTTC. Translation gives CSGDREETQYF.

A few counts support this clonotype. The chain is built from TRBV7-8 and TRBJ2-7; a weak D match, TRBD1 (5 bases). CDR1 SGHVS and CDR2 FQNEAQ come from the germline V gene. The CDR3 has 13 amino acids. Trimming left V 0 bases short and J 4 bases short, with 7 bases between. The CDR3 DNA follows: TGTGCCAGCAGCTTAGCTCAGGGATACGAGCAGTACTTC. It translates to CASSLAQGYEQYF.

This clonotype is a singleton in its sample. The gene calls are TRBV9 and TRBJ1-2; unclear D gene. CDR1 and CDR2 (germline): SGDLS, YYNGEE. This CDR3 contains 15 residues. V lost 0 bases, J lost 4 bases, and 13 bases lay in between. This CDR3 reads CASSVGTATVYGYTF. For the CDR3, the DNA is TGTGCCAGCAGCGTAGGTACAGCGACTGTCTATGGCTACACCTTC.

The genes are TRBV7-9 and TRBJ2-2; TRBD1 is a possible D gene (6 bases). Germline CDR1 reads SEHNR; CDR2 reads FQNEAQ (reference sequence). CDR3 size: 14 residues. Deletions cut 4 bases from V and 4 bases from J, with 10 bases between. CDR3 protein: CASSWDTLTGELFF. As DNA, the CDR3 is TGTGCCAGCAGCTGGGACACTCTCACCGGGGAGCTGTTTTTT.

This chain joins TRBV5-1 and TRBJ2-3; D is undetermined. CDR1 is SGHRS and CDR2 is YFSETQ in the germline V gene. The CDR3 loop spans 17 amino acids. V lost 0 bases and J lost 0, with 14 bases in between. The CDR3 is CASSLVRQRTSTDTQYF. CDR3 sequence (DNA): TGCGCCAGCAGCTTGGTCCGTCAGCGAACCAGCACAGATACGCAGTATTTT.

The chain carries TRBV3-1 and TRBJ2-5, with TRBD2 identical over 9 bases. The CDR3 sequence is 15 residues long. Per germline, CDR1 LGHDT and CDR2 YNNKEL (reference sequence). J was trimmed by 3 bases and V by 6 bases; bases with no gene match: 8. The CDR3 spells CASSPTRLAEETQYF. The CDR3 DNA reads as TGTGCCAGCAGTCCCACCCGACTAGCGGAAGAGACCCAGTACTTC.

The sample holds a few counts of this clonotype. The J gene is TRBJ2-7, the V gene TRBV29-1, with D unclear. V was clipped by 3 bases and J by 0 bases, with 3 bases between them. This CDR3 spans 11 amino acids. The germline V gene encodes CDR1 SQVTM and CDR2 ANQGSEA. Written as DNA, the CDR3 is TGCAGCGTTGACACCTCCTACGAGCAGTACTTC. This encodes CSVDTSYEQYF.

The genes are TRBV20-1 and TRBJ2-4; D gene ambiguous. Looked up from germline, CDR1 is DFQATT and CDR2 is SNEGSKA (reference sequence). This CDR3 has 15 amino acids. Trimming shortened V by 4 bases and J by 1 base, and 14 bases separated the two germline ends. The CDR3 region is CSATRPKRAKNIQYF. CDR3 DNA sequence: TGCAGTGCTACCCGACCGAAAAGGGCCAAAAACATTCAGTACTTC.

V is TRBV20-1 and J is TRBJ2-1; 10 bases line up with TRBD2. The CDR3 is made up of 15 amino acids. J gave up 6 bases and V 6 bases, and 11 bases lay outside the gene matches. CDR1 and CDR2 from the germline V gene are DFQATT and SNEGSKA (reference sequence). DNA for the CDR3: TGCAGTGCCCCAGGGACTAGCGCGATGATCAATGAGCAGTTCTTC. It encodes CSAPGTSAMINEQFF.

The V gene is TRBV7-2, the J gene TRBJ1-6; perhaps TRBD1 as D (6 bases). Trimming pared 5 bases from V and 8 bases from J, leaving 13 bases between. The V gene's germline CDR1 is SGHTA and CDR2 FQGNSA. The CDR3 length is 14 residues. The CDR3: CASSEGGVHSPLHF. The CDR3 coding sequence is TGTGCCAGCAGCGAAGGGGGGGTACATTCACCCCTCCACTTT.

V is TRBV18 and J is TRBJ1-2; D possibly corresponds to TRBD1 (5 bases). V lost 2 bases to trimming and J lost 4 bases, with 11 bases between them. CDR1 and CDR2 from the germline V gene are KGHSH and LQKENI. The CDR3 runs 14 residues. The CDR3: CASSPGGRAYGYTF. The DNA of the CDR3 is TGTGCCAGCTCACCAGGCGGCAGGGCCTATGGCTACACCTTC.